This T cell receptor beta chain was identified during a study of blood T cell repertoires in COVID-19. Overall study: COVID-19 samples collected from the United States, Italy and Spain covered acute and convalescent phases. PBMCs, B-cell-depleted T cells, or T cells were the source of the cDNA or gDNA that made up the material.

The germline V gene has CDR1 SGHRS and CDR2 YFSETQ. V dropped 0 bases and J dropped 2; count of bases not matched to a gene: 12. CDR3 size: 19 residues. In the authors' workflow: Amplification of reference gene primers was used by the study to estimate nucleated cell counts. Sequencing was performed with immunoSEQ multiplex PCR; in TCRdb, only in-frame clones are kept and a portion is missing. That table furnishes V, J and clone size, whereas the DNA furnished D and trimming. The sample includes about 54,000 clones, 90% of them seen just once. The specimen sequenced was peripheral blood. V gene TRBV5-1 combines with J gene TRBJ2-7; the match to TRBD1 covers 12 bases. The sequence was collected from a man aged 50-59 years with acute or convalescent COVID-19. CDR3 in amino acids: CASSLGGRIGTGGPYEQYF. The CDR3 DNA follows: TGCGCCAGCAGCTTGGGGGGCCGAATTGGGACAGGGGGCCCCTACGAGCAGTACTTC.